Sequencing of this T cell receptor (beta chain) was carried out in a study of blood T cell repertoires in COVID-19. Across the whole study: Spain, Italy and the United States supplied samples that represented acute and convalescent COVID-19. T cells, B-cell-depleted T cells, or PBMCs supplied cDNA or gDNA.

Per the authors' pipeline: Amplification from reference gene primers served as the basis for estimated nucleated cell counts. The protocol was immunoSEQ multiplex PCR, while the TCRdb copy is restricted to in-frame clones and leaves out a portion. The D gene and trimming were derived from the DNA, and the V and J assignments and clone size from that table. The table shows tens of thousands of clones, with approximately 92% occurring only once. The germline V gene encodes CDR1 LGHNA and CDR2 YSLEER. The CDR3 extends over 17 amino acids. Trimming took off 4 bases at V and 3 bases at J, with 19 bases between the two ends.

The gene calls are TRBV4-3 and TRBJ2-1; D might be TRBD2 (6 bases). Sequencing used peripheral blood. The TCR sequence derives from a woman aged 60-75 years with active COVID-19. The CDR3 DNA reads TGCGCCAGCAGCCCCCAAAAGGGACTCAACTTCTACAATGAGCAGTTCTTC. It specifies CASSPQKGLNFYNEQFF.